This T cell receptor beta chain came from a study of T cell repertoires in cytomegalovirus infection. To note about this clonotype: Antigen unknown.

TCRdb called the reads again in MiXCR, with one record for every CDR3 protein. Of a few hundred thousand distinct CDR3 sequences listed, around 40% were seen once; the top ten hold 48%. Trimming cost V 4 bases and J 4 bases; bases outside gene matches: 9. There are 15 residues in the CDR3. Germline V gives CDR1 SGHTA, CDR2 FQGNSA. The sample was cultured PBMCs, taken from culture after CMV antigen stimulation. This rearrangement joins TRBV7-2 to TRBJ2-7; 8 bases match TRBD2. The TCR originated in a human donor in good health (CMV status not recorded). Some clones in this sample may be carry-over from other donors' samples. CDR3 amino acids: CASSSAGTRMYEQYF. In DNA form, the CDR3 reads TGTGCCAGCAGCTCCGCCGGGACTAGAATGTACGAGCAGTACTTC. Based on the CDR3 plus reference TRBV7-2 and TRBJ2-7, the full variable domain is GAGVSQSPSNKVTEKGKDVELRCDPISGHTALYWYRQSLGQGLEFLIYFQGNSAPDKSGLPSDRFSAERTGGSVSTLTIQRTQQEDSAVYLCASSSAGTRMYEQYFGPGTRLTVT.